This T cell receptor beta chain was recorded in a study of blood T cell repertoires in COVID-19. Turning to the study itself: COVID-19 samples from acute and convalescent phases originated in the United States, Italy and Spain.

V lost 4 bases to trimming and J lost 3 bases, with 10 bases between them. This CDR3 region has 13 residues. CDR1 KGHSH and CDR2 LQKENI come from the germline V gene. In the original workflow: Amplification with reference gene primers provided the estimates of nucleated cell counts. Some clones are missing from TCRdb's copy, which holds only in-frame ones; the method was immunoSEQ multiplex PCR. V, J and clone size reflect that table, while D and trimming were determined from the DNA. The sample has more than 200,000 clones; approximately 86% are singletons. The V and J genes are TRBV18 and TRBJ2-7; maybe TRBD2 (6 bases). The clonotype originates from an elderly man with acute or convalescent COVID-19. The sample comprised peripheral blood. For the CDR3, the DNA is TGTGCCAGCTCACGTCCCGGGGGCTACGAGCAGTACTTC. Translated: CASSRPGGYEQYF. Based on the CDR3 plus reference TRBV18 and TRBJ2-7, the full variable domain is NAGVMQNPRHLVRRRGQEARLRCSPMKGHSHVYWYRQLPEEGLKFMVYLQKENIIDESGMPKERFSAEFPKEGPSILRIQQVVRGDSAAYFCASSRPGGYEQYFGPGTRLTVT.